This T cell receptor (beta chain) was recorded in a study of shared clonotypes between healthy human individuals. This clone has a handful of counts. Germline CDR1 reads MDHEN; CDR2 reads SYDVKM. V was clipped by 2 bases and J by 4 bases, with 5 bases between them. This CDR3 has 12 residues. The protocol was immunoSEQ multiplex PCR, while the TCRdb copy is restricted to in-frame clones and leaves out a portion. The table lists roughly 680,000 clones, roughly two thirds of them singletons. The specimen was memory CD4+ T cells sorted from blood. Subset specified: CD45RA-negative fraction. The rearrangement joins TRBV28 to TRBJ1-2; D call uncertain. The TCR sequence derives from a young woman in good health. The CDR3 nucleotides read TGTGCCAGCAGTTTAACGGTCTATGGCTACACCTTC. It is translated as CASSLTVYGYTF.